This paragraph covers one TCR beta chain sequence. The Seattle patients joined while their infection was active and were tracked longitudinally afterward. The data were obtained in a study of blood T cell repertoires in COVID-19. Whole-study context: COVID-19 samples from acute and convalescent phases originated in the United States, Italy and Spain.

Original processing notes: Reference gene primer amplification gave nucleated cell count estimates. Repertoires were generated with immunoSEQ multiplex PCR, while TCRdb's copy carries only in-frame clones and drops some. V and J calls and clone size come straight from that table; D and trimming were deduced from the DNA. The profile covers 350,000 or so clones, with about 91% appearing a single time and approximately 1.6% taken by the ten largest. This CDR3 has 14 amino acids. Between the trimmed V and J ends, which lost 5 bases and 7 bases, there was a span of 17 bases. Germline V gene sequence: CDR1 MDHEN, CDR2 SYDVKM.

Sequenced material: peripheral blood. V and J are TRBV28 and TRBJ1-1; a weak D match, TRBD1 (5 bases). The origin of this receptor is a woman in her 30s with COVID-19, enrolled during active disease. The CDR3 nucleotides are TGTGCCAGCAGTCCCCAGGTAGGGGTTGGTGAAGCTTTCTTT. Its protein is CASSPQVGVGEAFF.